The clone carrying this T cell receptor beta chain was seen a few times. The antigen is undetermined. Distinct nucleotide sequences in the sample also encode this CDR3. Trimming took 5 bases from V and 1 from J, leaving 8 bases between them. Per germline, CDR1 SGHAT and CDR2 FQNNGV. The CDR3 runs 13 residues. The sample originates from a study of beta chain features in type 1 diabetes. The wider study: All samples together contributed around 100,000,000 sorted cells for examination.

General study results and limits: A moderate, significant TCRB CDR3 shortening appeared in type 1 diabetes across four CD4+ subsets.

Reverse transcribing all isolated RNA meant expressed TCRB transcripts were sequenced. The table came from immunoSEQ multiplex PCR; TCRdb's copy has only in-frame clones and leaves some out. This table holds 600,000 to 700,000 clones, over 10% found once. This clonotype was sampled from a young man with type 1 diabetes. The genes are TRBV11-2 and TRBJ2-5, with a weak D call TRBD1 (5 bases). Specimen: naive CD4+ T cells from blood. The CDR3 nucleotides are TGTGCCAGCAGCCCGACAGCCCAAGAGACCCAGTACTTC. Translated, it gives CASSPTAQETQYF. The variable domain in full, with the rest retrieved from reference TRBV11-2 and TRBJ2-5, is EAGVAQSPRYKIIEKRQSVAFWCNPISGHATLYWYQQILGQGPKLLIQFQNNGVVDDSQLPKDRFSAERLKGVDSTLKIQPAKLEDSAVYLCASSPTAQETQYFGPGTRLLVL.